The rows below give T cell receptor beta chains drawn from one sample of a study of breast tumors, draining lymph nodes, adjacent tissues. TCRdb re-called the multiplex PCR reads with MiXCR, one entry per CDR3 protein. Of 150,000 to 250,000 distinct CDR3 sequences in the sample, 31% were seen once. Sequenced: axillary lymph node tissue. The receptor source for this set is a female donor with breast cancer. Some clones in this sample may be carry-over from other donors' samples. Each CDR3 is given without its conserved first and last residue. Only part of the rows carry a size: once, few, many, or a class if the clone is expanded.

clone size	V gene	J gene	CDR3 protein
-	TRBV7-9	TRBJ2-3	ASIHGTRTDTQY
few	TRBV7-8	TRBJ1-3	ASSFGGSTIY
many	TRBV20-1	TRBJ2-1	SASIDGTRDYNEQF
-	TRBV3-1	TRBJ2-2	ASSQDPAGGNTGELF
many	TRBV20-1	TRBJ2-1	SGLAGEQF
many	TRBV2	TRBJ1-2	ASRPRDSIAYGYT
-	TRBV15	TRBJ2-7	ATRLDRGSYEQY
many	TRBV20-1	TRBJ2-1	SATGTRSSGSYNEQF
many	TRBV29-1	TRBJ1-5	SVADRVNQPQH
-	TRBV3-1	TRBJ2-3	ASSSPQGRASGTDTQY
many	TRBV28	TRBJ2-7	ASSLRVRTGEQY
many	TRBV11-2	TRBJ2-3	ASSLIGFWGTDTQY
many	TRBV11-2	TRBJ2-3	ASSSPSVGRRDTQY
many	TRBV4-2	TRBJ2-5	ASSHSPGGLAEETQY
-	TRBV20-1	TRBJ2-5	SAIGGAQETQY
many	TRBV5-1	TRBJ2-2	ASSLQGGDTGELF
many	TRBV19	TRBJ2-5	ASSIGRTGQETQY
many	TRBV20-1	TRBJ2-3	SARDWTSGSDTQY
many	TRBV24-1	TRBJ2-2	ATRGLAGTGELF
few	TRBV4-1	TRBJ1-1	ASSQAWGGLFEAF
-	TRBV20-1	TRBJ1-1	SARNVNTEAF
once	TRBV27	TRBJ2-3	ASSFAQGVSTDTQY
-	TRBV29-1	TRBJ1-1	SVPAGGSAF
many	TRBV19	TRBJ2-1	ASSGAYNEQF
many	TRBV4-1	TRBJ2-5	ASSQVTSGGEETQY
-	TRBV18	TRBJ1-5	ASSPSREQPQH
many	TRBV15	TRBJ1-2	ATSRTLGGSYGYT
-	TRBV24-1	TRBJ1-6	ATSDFPRNSPLH
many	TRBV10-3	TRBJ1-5	AISESENQPQH
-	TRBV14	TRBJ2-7	ASSQDRTGGSYEQY
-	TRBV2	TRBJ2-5	ASSELGLAGGSQY
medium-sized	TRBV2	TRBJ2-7	ASSLSYEQY
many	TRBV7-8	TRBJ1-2	ASTSDHNYNYGYT
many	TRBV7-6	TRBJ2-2	ASSLNRADTGELF
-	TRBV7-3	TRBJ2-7	ASSTGVVSSYEQY
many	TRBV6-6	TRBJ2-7	ASLSEDFPYEQY
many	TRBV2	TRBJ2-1	ASRKEGLADNEQF
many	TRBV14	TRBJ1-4	ASSPGKQLWASNEKLF
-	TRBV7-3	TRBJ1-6	ASSQTGSYNSPLH
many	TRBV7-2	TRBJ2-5	ASRKETQY
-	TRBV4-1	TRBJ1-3	ASSLRDTIY
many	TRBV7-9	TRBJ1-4	ATGTDEKLF
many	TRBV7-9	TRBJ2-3	ASSPRLDTDTQY
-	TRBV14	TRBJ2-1	ASSQVGGSRGEPF
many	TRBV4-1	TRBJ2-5	ASSPLAGRETQY
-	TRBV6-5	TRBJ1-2	ASSYSMQILGNYGYT
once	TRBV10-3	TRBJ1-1	ASIWAGRNTEAF
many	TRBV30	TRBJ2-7	AWSWVGDLYEQY
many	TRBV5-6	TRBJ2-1	ASSLAVSSYNEQF
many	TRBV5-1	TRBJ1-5	ASSEGPNSNQPQH